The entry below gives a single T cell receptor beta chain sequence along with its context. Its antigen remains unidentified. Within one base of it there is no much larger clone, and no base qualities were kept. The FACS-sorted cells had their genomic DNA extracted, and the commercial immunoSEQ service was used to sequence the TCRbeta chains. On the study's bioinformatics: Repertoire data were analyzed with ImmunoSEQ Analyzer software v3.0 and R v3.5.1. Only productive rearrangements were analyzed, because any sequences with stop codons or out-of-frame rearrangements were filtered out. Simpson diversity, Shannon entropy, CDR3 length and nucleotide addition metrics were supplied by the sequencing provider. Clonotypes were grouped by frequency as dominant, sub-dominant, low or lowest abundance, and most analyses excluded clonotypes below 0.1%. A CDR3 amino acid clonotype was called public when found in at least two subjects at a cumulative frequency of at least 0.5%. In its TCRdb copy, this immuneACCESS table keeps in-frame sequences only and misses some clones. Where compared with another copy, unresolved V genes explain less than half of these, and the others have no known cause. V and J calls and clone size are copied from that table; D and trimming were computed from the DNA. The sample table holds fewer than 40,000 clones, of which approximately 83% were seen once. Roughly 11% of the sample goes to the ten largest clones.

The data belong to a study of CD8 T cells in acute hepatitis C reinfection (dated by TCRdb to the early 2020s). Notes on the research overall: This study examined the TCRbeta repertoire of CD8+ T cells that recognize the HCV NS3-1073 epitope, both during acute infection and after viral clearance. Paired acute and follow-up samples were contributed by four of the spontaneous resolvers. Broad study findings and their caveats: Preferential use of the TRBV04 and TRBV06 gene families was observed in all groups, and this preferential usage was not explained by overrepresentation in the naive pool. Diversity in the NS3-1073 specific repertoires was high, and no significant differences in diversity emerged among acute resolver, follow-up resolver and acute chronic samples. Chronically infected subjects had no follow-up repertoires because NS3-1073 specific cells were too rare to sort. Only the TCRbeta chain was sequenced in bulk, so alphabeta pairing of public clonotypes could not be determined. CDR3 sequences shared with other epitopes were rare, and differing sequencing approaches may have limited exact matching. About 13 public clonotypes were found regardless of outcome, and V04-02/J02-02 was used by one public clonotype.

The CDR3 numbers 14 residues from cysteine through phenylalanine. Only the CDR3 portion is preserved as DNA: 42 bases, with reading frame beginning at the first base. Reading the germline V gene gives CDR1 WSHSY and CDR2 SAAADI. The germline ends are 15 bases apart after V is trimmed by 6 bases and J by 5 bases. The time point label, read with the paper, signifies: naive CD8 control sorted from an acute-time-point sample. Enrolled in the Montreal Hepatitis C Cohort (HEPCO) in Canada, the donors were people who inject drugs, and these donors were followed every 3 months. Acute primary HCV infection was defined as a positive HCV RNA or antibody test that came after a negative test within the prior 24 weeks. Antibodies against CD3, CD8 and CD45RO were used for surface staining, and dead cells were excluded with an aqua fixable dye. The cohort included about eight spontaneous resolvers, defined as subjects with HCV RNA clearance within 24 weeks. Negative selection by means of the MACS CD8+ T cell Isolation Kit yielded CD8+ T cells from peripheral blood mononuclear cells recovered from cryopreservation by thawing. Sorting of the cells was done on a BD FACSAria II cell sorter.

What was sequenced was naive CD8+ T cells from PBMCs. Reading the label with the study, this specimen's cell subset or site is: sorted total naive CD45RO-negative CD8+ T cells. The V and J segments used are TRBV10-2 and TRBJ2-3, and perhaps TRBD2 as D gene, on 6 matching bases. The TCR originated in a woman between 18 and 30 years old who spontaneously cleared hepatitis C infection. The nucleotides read TGCGCCAGCAGGGACGGCGGGACGGAAGATACGCAGTATTTT. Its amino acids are CASRDGGTEDTQYF.